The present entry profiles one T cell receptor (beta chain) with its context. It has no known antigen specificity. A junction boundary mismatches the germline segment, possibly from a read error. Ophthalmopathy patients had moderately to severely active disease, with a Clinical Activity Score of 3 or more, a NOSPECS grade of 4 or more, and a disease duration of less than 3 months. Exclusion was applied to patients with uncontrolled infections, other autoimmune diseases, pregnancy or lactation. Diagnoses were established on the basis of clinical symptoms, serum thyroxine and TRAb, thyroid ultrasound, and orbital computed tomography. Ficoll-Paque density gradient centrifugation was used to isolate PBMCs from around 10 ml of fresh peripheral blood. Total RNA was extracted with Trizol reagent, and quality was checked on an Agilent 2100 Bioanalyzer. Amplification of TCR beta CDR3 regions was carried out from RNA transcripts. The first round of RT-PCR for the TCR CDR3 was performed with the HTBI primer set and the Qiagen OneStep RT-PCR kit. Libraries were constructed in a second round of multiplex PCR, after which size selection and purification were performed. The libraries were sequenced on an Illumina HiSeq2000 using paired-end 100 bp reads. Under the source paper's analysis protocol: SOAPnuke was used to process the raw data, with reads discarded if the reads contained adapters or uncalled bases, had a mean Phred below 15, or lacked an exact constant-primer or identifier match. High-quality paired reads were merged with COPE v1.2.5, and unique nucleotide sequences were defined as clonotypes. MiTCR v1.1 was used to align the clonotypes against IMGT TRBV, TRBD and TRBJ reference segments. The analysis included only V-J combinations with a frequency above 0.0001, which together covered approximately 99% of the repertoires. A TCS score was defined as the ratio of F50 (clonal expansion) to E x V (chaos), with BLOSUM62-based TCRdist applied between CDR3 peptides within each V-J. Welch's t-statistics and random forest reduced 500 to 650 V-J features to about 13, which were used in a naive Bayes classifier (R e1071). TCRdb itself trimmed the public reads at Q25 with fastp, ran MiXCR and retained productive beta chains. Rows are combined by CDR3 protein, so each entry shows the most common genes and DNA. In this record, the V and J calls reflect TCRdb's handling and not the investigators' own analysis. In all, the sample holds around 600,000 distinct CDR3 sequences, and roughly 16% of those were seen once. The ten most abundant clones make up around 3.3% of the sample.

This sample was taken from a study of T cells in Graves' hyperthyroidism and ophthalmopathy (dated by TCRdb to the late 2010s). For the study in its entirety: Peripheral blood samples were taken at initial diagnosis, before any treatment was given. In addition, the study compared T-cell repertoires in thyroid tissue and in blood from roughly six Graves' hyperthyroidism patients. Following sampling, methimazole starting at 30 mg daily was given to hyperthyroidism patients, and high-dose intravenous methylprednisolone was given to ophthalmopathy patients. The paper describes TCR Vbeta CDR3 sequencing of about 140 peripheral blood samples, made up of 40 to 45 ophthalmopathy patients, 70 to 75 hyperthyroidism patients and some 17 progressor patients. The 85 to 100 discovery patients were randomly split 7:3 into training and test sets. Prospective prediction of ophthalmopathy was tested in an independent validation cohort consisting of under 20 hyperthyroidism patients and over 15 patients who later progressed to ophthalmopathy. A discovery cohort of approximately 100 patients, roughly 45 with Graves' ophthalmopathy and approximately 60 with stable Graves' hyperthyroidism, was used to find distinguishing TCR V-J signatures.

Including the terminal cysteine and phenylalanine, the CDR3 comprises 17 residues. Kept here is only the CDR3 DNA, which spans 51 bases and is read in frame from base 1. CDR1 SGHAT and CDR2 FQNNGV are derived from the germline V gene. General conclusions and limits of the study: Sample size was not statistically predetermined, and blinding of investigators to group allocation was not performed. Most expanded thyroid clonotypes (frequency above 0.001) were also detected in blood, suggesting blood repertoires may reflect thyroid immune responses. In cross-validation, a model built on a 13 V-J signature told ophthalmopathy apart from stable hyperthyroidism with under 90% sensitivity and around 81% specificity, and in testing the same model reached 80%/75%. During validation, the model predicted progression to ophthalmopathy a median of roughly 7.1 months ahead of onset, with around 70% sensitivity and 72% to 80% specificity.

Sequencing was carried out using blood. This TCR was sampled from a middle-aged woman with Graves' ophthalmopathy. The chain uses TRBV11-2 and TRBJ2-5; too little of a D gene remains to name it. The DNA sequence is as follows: TGTGCCGGCAGCTTAGATCGTCCTGGTTTTTACCAAGAGACCCAGTACTTC. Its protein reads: CAGSLDRPGFYQETQYF.